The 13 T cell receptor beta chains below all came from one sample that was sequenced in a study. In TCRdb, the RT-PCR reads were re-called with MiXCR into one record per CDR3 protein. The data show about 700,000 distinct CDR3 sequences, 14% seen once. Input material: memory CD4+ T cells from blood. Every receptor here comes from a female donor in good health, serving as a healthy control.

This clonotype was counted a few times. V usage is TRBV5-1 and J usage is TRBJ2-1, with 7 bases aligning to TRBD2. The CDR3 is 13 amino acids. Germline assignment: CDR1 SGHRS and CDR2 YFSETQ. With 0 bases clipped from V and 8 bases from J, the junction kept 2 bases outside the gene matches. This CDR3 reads CASSLVREYEQFF. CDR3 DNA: TGCGCCAGCAGCTTGGTGCGGGAGTATGAGCAGTTCTTC.

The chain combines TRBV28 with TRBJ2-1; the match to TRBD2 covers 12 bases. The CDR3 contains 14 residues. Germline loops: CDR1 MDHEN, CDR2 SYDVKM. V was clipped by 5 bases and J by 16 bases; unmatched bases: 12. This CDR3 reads CASSTPSGGEYHFF. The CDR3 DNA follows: TGTGCCAGCAGTACCCCTAGCGGGGGGGAGTATCATTTCTTC.

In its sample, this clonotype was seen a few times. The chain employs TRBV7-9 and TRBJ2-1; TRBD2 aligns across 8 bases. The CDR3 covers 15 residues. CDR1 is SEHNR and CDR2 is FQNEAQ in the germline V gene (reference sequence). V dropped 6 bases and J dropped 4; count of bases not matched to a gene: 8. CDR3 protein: CASSPSGRIYNEQFF. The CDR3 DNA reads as TGTGCCAGCAGTCCAAGCGGGAGAATTTACAATGAGCAGTTCTTC.

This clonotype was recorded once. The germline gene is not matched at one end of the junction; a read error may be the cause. Here the CDR3 DNA reads TGTCCCAGCAGGTCTACTAGCGGGAGGTTCTACGAGCAGTACTTC. This codes for CPSRSTSGRFYEQYF. The chain is built from TRBV12-3 or TRBV12-4 and TRBJ2-7; 12 nucleotides align to TRBD2. The CDR3 has 15 residues.

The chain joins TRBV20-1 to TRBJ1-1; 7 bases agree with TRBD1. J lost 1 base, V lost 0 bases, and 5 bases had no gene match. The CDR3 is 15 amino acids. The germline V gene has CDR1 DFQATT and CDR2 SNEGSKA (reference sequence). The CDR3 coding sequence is TGCAGTGCTAGAGATAGCAACAGGGGGAACACTGAAGCTTTCTTT. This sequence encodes CSARDSNRGNTEAFF.

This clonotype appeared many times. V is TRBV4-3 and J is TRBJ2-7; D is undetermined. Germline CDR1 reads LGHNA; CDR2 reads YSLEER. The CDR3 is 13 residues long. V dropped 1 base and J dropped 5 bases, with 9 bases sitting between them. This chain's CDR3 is CASSQGVGNEQYF. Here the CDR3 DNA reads TGCGCCAGCAGCCAAGGGGTCGGCAACGAGCAGTACTTC.

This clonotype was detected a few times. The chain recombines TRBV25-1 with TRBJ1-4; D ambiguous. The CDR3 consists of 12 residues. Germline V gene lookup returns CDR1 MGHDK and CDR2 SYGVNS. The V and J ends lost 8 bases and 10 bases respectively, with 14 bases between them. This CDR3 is CASGLGSGKLFF. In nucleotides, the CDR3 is TGTGCCAGCGGGTTGGGGTCAGGAAAACTGTTTTTT.

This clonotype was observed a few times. The CDR3 region is CSATITNPYEQYF. In nucleotides, the CDR3 is TGCAGTGCGACTATTACTAACCCCTACGAGCAGTACTTC. The gene calls are TRBV20-1 and TRBJ2-7; possible D gene TRBD2, 5 bases. The CDR3 length is 13 residues. V gave up 6 bases and J gave up 2 bases, with 14 bases separating them. CDR1 and CDR2 (germline): DFQATT, SNEGSKA (reference sequence).

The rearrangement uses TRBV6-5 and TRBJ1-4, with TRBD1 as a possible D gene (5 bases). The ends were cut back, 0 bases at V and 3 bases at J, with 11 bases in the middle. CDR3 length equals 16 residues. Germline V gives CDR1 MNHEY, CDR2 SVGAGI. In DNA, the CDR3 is TGTGCCAGCAGTTACTCGGCGTCGGGGGCTAATGAAAAACTGTTTTTT. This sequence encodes CASSYSASGANEKLFF.

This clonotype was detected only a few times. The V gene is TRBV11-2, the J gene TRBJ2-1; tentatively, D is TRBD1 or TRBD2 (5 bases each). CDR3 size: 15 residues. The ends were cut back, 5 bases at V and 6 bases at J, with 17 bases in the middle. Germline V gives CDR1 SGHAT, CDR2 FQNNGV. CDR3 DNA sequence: TGTGCCAGCAGCCAAGTGGGGGTCGGCAGCAATGAGCAGTTCTTC. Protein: CASSQVGVGSNEQFF.

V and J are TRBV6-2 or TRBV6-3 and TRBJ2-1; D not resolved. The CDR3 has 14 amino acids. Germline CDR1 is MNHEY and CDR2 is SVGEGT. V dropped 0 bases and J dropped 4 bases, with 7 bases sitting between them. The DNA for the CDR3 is TGTGCCAGCAGTTACTCTTCCCGGTACAATGAGCAGTTCTTC. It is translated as CASSYSSRYNEQFF.

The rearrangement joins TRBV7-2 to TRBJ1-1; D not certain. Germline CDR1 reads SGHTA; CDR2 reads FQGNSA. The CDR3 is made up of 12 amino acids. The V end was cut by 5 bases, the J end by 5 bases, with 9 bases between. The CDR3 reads CASSPGWTEAFF. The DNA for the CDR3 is TGTGCCAGCAGCCCTGGTTGGACTGAAGCTTTCTTT.

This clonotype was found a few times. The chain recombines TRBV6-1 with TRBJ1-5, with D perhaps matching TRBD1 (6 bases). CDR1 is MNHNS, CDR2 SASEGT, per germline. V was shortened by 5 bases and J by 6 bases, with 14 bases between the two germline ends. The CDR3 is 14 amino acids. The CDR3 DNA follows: TGTGCCAGCAGTCCACAGGGAGTGGGTCAGCCCCAGCATTTT. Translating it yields CASSPQGVGQPQHF.